The 17 T cell receptor beta chains below all came from one sample that was sequenced in a study of T cell responses to AZD1222 COVID-19 vaccine. TCRdb's table, derived via immunoSEQ multiplex PCR, lists solely in-frame clones and lacks some. The sample has some 130,000 clones; about 93% are singletons. The input for sequencing was peripheral blood, taken 28 days after the second AZD1222 dose. The receptors shown here come from an adult who received the AZD1222 COVID-19 vaccine.

This rearrangement joins TRBV4-2 to TRBJ1-2; no definite D call. Looked up from germline, CDR1 is LGHNA and CDR2 is YNFKEQ. The CDR3 covers 14 residues. With 3 bases removed from V and 5 bases from J, the gap between germline ends came to 13 bases. The CDR3 is CASSHLPRRYGYTF. CDR3 bases: TGTGCCAGCAGCCACCTTCCCCGCCGTTATGGCTACACCTTC.

CDR3 sequence reads: CASSPQLAGGNEQFF. For the CDR3, the DNA is TGTGCCAGCAGCCCCCAACTAGCGGGGGGGAATGAGCAGTTCTTC. The chain couples TRBV11-1 to TRBJ2-1; 13 bases line up with TRBD2. The germline gives CDR1 SGHAT, CDR2 FQDESV (reference sequence). This CDR3 has 15 amino acids. Germline trimming cut 5 bases from V and 7 bases from J; bases unmatched to any gene: 5.

This chain's CDR3 is CASSVEGGLSYNEQFF. The CDR3, as DNA: TGTGCCAGCAGCGTAGAAGGGGGCCTGTCCTACAATGAGCAGTTCTTC. The chain couples TRBV9 to TRBJ2-1, with 7 bases identical to TRBD1. The CDR3 has 16 amino acids. Looked up from germline, CDR1 is SGDLS and CDR2 is YYNGEE. The V and J ends lost 0 bases and 1 base, in that order; junction bases with no gene match: 4.

The chain links TRBV5-1 to TRBJ2-7; the D gene is possibly TRBD1 (5 bases). Germline values: CDR1 SGHRS, CDR2 YFSETQ. V lost 2 bases and J lost 4, with 16 bases in between. The length of the CDR3 is 15 residues. CDR3 sequence: CASSFDVPGLYEQYF. CDR3 in DNA: TGCGCCAGCAGCTTTGACGTCCCAGGGTTGTACGAGCAGTACTTC.

Notes on this clone: At one end, the junction sequence differs from germline, possibly due to a read error. The V gene is TRBV28, the J gene TRBJ1-5; TRBD1 might be the D (5 bases). CDR1 and CDR2 from the germline V gene are MDHEN and SYDVKM. CDR3 length equals 11 residues. The DNA of the CDR3 is TGTGCCAGCAGTTCTCCGACAGCCCCCGCTTTT. Residues: CASSSPTAPAF.

This chain uses TRBV10-1 with TRBJ2-7; 7 nucleotides match TRBD2. This CDR3 region has 14 residues. Per germline, CDR1 WNHNN and CDR2 SYGVQD (reference sequence). Trimming removed 1 base from V and 2 bases from J; junction bases left unmatched: 2. CDR3 sequence: CASSELGLAYEQYF. The CDR3 coding sequence is TGCGCCAGCAGTGAGTTAGGACTAGCCTACGAGCAGTACTTC.

The chain recombines TRBV3-1 (or the pseudogene TRBV3-2) with TRBJ2-2; TRBD1 matches at 8 bases. This CDR3 comprises 17 residues. The germline CDR1 and CDR2 sequences are LGHDT and YNNKEL (reference sequence). Trimming took 5 bases from V and 0 from J; bases not matched to a gene: 8. The chain's CDR3 is CASSNPDRGANTGELFF. The CDR3, as DNA: TGTGCCAGCAGCAATCCAGACAGGGGCGCGAACACCGGGGAGCTGTTTTTT.

The V call is TRBV19, the J call TRBJ1-1, with a weak D call TRBD1 (5 bases). Trimming removed 4 bases at V and 0 bases at J, with 9 bases between. Germline V lookup: CDR1 LNHDA, CDR2 SQIVND (reference sequence). This CDR3 has 14 amino acids. The CDR3 region has the DNA TGTGCCAGTAGTACGACGGACATGAACACTGAAGCTTTCTTT. It is translated as CASSTTDMNTEAFF.

V and J are TRBV3-1 (or the pseudogene TRBV3-2) and TRBJ2-7; the match to TRBD2 covers 7 bases. The CDR3 totals 14 residues. CDR1 and CDR2 (germline): LGHDT, YNNKEL (reference sequence). Germline trimming cut 5 bases from V and 7 bases from J; bases unmatched to any gene: 11. The CDR3 nucleotides read TGTGCCAGCAGCGACGGGGGGAGCTTCTTTGAGCAGTACTTC. Residues: CASSDGGSFFEQYF.

CDR3 coding DNA: TGCAGCGTTGGCGGCTACGAGCAGTACTTC. This gives the protein CSVGGYEQYF. This chain links TRBV29-1 with TRBJ2-7; D gene uncertain. CDR1 is SQVTM, CDR2 ANQGSEA, per germline. The CDR3 spans 10 residues. V lost 4 bases and J lost 3, with 4 bases in between.

This chain joins TRBV24-1 and TRBJ2-7; D is undetermined. Germline V gives CDR1 KGHDR, CDR2 SFDVKD. This CDR3 contains 11 residues. V was cut by 5 bases and J by 4 bases, with 5 bases left in between. The CDR3 DNA sequence: TGTGCCACCAGTGCGAATTACGAGCAGTACTTC. Its translation is CATSANYEQYF.

This chain joins TRBV11-1 and TRBJ1-1, with TRBD1 as a possible D gene (5 bases). Germline V gene sequence: CDR1 SGHAT, CDR2 FQDESV (reference sequence). The CDR3 consists of 13 residues. V was clipped by 3 bases and J by 6 bases, with 11 bases between them. CDR3 sequence reads: CASSFSGSSEAFF. DNA for the CDR3: TGTGCCAGCAGCTTTTCAGGGTCGTCTGAAGCTTTCTTT.

The chain carries TRBV11-3 and TRBJ1-2; possibly TRBD1 for D (6 bases). The V end was cut by 2 bases, the J end by 2 bases, with 18 bases between. The CDR3 length is 17 residues. CDR1 and CDR2 (germline): SGHNT, YENEEA. CDR3 DNA: TGTGCCAGCAGCTTAATGGGTCGGCAGGGGATAAACTATGGCTACACCTTC. Translating it yields CASSLMGRQGINYGYTF.

V usage is TRBV5-6 and J usage is TRBJ2-7, with a weak D call TRBD1 (6 bases). The CDR3 is 15 amino acids. V was pared by 0 bases and J by 2 bases, with 12 bases between. In germline, CDR1 is SGHDT, CDR2 YYEEEE. This CDR3 is CASSLVGDNPYEQYF. The CDR3 nucleotides read TGTGCCAGCAGCTTGGTCGGGGACAATCCCTACGAGCAGTACTTC.

This clone was found once. The chain joins TRBV9 to TRBJ2-5, with TRBD1 matching over 9 bases. V lost 5 bases to trimming and J lost 3 bases; unmatched junction nucleotides: 5. CDR3 size: 14 residues. The germline V gene encodes CDR1 SGDLS and CDR2 YYNGEE. The CDR3 reads CASSLGQGEETQYF. CDR3 bases: TGTGCCAGCAGTTTGGGACAGGGAGAAGAGACCCAGTACTTC.

The rearrangement uses TRBV7-3 and TRBJ2-2; 8 bases fit TRBD2. The CDR3 totals 15 residues. The V segment lost 2 bases and the J segment 3 bases; nucleotides outside the gene matches: 2. CDR1 and CDR2 from the germline V gene are SGHTA and FQGTGA. CDR3 sequence: CASSLGGGYTGELFF. DNA for the CDR3: TGTGCCAGCAGCTTAGGCGGGGGGTACACCGGGGAGCTGTTTTTT.

This rearrangement joins TRBV7-3 to TRBJ1-1; no clear D. V lost 5 bases and J lost 5, with 12 bases in between. CDR3 length: 13 residues. Germline CDR1 reads SGHTA; CDR2 reads FQGTGA. The CDR3 region is CASSQGPWTEAFF. The DNA of the CDR3 is TGTGCCAGCAGCCAAGGACCTTGGACTGAAGCTTTCTTT.